What follows describes a single T cell receptor beta chain. Its target is unknown. These data come from a study of circulating and synovial CD4+ cells in juvenile arthritis. General study points: Measured synovium overlap likely understates the true shared repertoire. Bulk blood CD4 repertoires were more diverse than these. Compared with bulk blood, circulating pathogenic-like lymphocytes shared substantially more CDR3 sequences with synovial T cells.

Germline V gives CDR1 MDHEN, CDR2 SYDVKM. The V end was cut by 11 bases, the J end by 2 bases, with 7 bases between. The CDR3 has 11 amino acids. Clones were read by immunoSEQ multiplex PCR, and TCRdb kept only the in-frame ones, dropping some. The table has 32,000 or so clones, roughly 96% seen once. The rearrangement uses TRBV28 and TRBJ1-5, with D perhaps TRBD1 (5 bases). The sequencing sample was made of CD4+ T cells from blood. The clonotype comes from a human donor with juvenile idiopathic arthritis. The CDR3 sequence: CAWGGNQPQHF. The CDR3, as DNA: TGTGCCTGGGGGGGCAATCAGCCCCAGCATTTT.